This T cell receptor (beta chain) came from a study of radiotherapy plus CTLA-4 blockade in lung cancer. Study-level background: Objective responses arose in approximately 19% of patients, and 25% to 35% experienced disease control. Study results and limitations: Blood saw expansion of tumor-derived TCR clones after radiotherapy plus ipilimumab. How blood T cell clones changed early, along with interferon-beta, reportedly forecast response best.

Sequencing was performed with immunoSEQ multiplex PCR; in TCRdb, only in-frame clones are kept and a portion is missing. This table has about 35,000 clones, approximately 89% appearing once. Trimming removed 4 bases at V and 3 bases at J, with 18 bases between. CDR1 is KGHSH and CDR2 is LQKENI in the germline V gene. This CDR3 is 16 amino acids long. As regards this clone: Its antigen remains unidentified.

Alongside CTLA-4 blockade with ipilimumab, patients with chemo-refractory metastatic non-small-cell lung cancer received focal radiation. The chain carries TRBV18 and TRBJ2-5; tentatively, D is TRBD1 (5 bases). This clonotype originated in a human donor with non-small cell lung cancer who had stable disease on radiotherapy plus ipilimumab. The sequenced sample was peripheral blood, obtained from a patient treated with radiotherapy plus ipilimumab. CDR3 region: CASSRPWGTLEETQYF. The CDR3 region has the DNA TGTGCCAGCTCACGCCCATGGGGCACCCTAGAAGAGACCCAGTACTTC.